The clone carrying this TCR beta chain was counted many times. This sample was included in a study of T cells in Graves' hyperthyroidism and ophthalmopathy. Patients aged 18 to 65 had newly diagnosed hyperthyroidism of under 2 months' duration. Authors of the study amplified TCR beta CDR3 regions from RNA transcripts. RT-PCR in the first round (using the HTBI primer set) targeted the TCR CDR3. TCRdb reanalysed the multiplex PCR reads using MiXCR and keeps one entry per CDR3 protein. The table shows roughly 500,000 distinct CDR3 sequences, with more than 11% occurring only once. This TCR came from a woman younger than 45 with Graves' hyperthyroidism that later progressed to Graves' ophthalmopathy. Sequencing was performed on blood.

The CDR3 here is CASSLIPPAGRRTDTQYF. The CDR3, as DNA: TGTGCCAGCAGTTTGATCCCACCGGCAGGGAGGCGGACAGATACGCAGTATTTT. The J gene is TRBJ2-3, the V gene TRBV12-3 or TRBV12-4, with a possible D match to TRBD2 (6 bases). V lost 3 bases and J 3 bases, leaving 22 bases between the germline ends. This CDR3 comprises 18 residues.